The present T cell receptor (beta chain) was sequenced within a study of neurological immune-mediated disorders. From germline, CDR1 is SGHKS and CDR2 YYEKEE (reference sequence). The CDR3 is 17 residues long. Trimming cost V 3 bases and J 9 bases, with 25 bases left between them. Study-wide results and limits: TCR-beta repertoires seemed private in all groups, with no expanded CDR3 amino acid sequences shared.

MiXCR was run by TCRdb on the 5' RACE reads, yielding one entry per CDR3 protein. In the table there are around 83,000 distinct CDR3 sequences, over 12% of which are singletons. In this sample, this clonotype turned up a few times. The antigen is unknown. This receptor was identified in a woman aged 50 to 60 in good health. Sequenced sample: PBMCs. The gene calls are TRBV5-5 and TRBJ2-1, with a weak D call TRBD2 (6 bases). The chain's CDR3 is CASSSSLGVTRVGEQFF. The DNA for the CDR3 is TGTGCCAGCAGCTCCTCCCTAGGTGTGACTAGGGTAGGTGAGCAGTTCTTC. Combining the CDR3 with reference TRBV5-5 and TRBJ2-1 gives the whole variable domain DAGVTQSPTHLIKTRGQQVTLRCSPISGHKSVSWYQQVLGQGPQFIFQYYEKEERGRGNFPDRFSARQFPNYSSELNVNALLLGDSALYLCASSSSLGVTRVGEQFFGPGTRLTVL.